What follows are 7 T cell receptor beta chains derived from one specimen sequenced in a study of persistence of HIV-infected CD4 T cells. Cells were stimulated with overlapping HIV-1 Gag 15-mer peptides. CD40L/CD69 double-negative CD45RO-high memory CD4+ T cells were collected. The immunoSEQ assay was version 4, run in survey mode. TCRdb's table, derived via immunoSEQ multiplex PCR, lists solely in-frame clones and lacks some. The table includes about 43,000 clones, 78% detected once. Their specific antigens are unknown. The sample consisted of CD4+ T cells sorted from PBMCs after approximately 18-hour stimulation, taken from a patient who received antiretroviral therapy. The receptors were gathered from an adult man with HIV who was CMV-seropositive.

Written as DNA, the CDR3 is TGTGCCAGCAGTTACCGGCAGTACCCATCCTACGAGCAGTACTTC. Residues: CASSYRQYPSYEQYF. J is TRBJ2-7 and V is TRBV6-5; no reliable D call. CDR3 size: 15 residues. Germline CDR1 reads MNHEY; CDR2 reads SVGAGI. V was trimmed by 2 bases and J by 1 base, leaving 12 bases between them.

The chain joins TRBV7-2 to TRBJ1-2; D unresolved. Germline CDR1 and CDR2: SGHTA and FQGNSA. CDR3 length: 14 residues. Trimming removed 1 base at V and 5 bases at J, with 11 bases between. CDR3 loop: CASSLGQLLYGYTF. Written as DNA, the CDR3 is TGTGCCAGCAGCTTAGGGCAGCTTCTTTATGGCTACACCTTC.

This clone is medium-sized. The chain combines TRBV5-4 with TRBJ2-2; TRBD2 agrees at 9 bases. Trimming took 3 bases from V and 4 from J; bases not matched to a gene: 7. CDR1 is SGHNT, CDR2 YYREEE, per germline (reference sequence). This CDR3 is 16 amino acids long. CDR3 loop: CASSSVSGRGTGELFF. The CDR3 coding sequence is TGTGCCAGCAGCTCCGTTAGCGGGAGAGGCACCGGGGAGCTGTTTTTT.

The V call is TRBV19, the J call TRBJ1-2; TRBD1 matches at 9 bases. This CDR3 has 13 amino acids. The germline CDR1 and CDR2 sequences are LNHDA and SQIVND (reference sequence). Losses at the gene ends were 7 bases for V and 7 bases for J; bases not matched to a gene: 7. CDR3 nucleotides: TGTGCCAGTACTGGGACAGGGAAGGGTGGCTACACCTTC. The encoded protein is CASTGTGKGGYTF.

The CDR3, as DNA: TGTGCCAGCAGCCCCGGGACGGTAGGAGACTATGGCTACACCTTC. Amino acid sequence: CASSPGTVGDYGYTF. The genes are TRBV7-9 and TRBJ1-2; D possibly corresponds to TRBD1 (5 bases). The germline V gene encodes CDR1 SEHNR and CDR2 FQNEAQ (reference sequence). This CDR3 region has 15 residues. V was clipped by 5 bases and J by 3 bases, with 16 bases between them.

The sample holds a few counts of this clone. The CDR3 DNA sequence: TGTGCCAGCAGCCCTACGTTGTTTGGGAGCTCCTACGAGCAGTACTTC. This codes for CASSPTLFGSSYEQYF. The chain couples TRBV3-1 (or the pseudogene TRBV3-2) to TRBJ2-7; possibly TRBD2 for D (5 bases). CDR1 is LGHDT, CDR2 YNNKEL, per germline (reference sequence). The CDR3 is 16 amino acids. V lost 4 bases and J 0 bases, leaving 16 bases between the germline ends.

The DNA of the CDR3 is TGCGCCAGCAGCCAGTCTCCGGGACTATCCACAGATACGCAGTATTTT. This translates into CASSQSPGLSTDTQYF. The chain links TRBV4-3 to TRBJ2-3; 7 bases are shared with TRBD2. Germline V CDR1 and CDR2: LGHNA, YSLEER. J was trimmed by 2 bases and V by 3 bases; bases with no gene match: 8. This CDR3 contains 16 residues.